These 3 T cell receptor beta chains share one sample of origin, sequenced in a study of T-cell reconstitution after alpha-beta-depleted transplantation in children. Unique molecular identifiers were incorporated when the TCRbeta library was constructed. TCRdb re-derived calls from the PCR reads in MiXCR, one entry per CDR3 protein. The table records about 980,000 distinct CDR3 sequences, 25% to 30% of them present only once. Sequencing was performed on PBMCs, mostly from graft donor cells, taken 360 days after TCRalphabeta/CD19-depleted stem cell transplant. The receptor source for this set is a boy younger than two who had a stem cell transplant for SCID, so the T cells may come from the graft donor.

This clonotype was observed a few times. CDR3 residues: CASSQGTGPAGNTIYF. In nucleotides, the CDR3 is TGCGCCAGCAGCCAGGGCACAGGGCCCGCTGGAAACACCATATATTTT. This chain joins TRBV4-3 and TRBJ1-3, with D tentatively TRBD1 (6 bases). Trimming shortened V by 3 bases and J by 2 bases, and 14 bases separated the two germline ends. The CDR3 extends over 16 amino acids. Germline V gene data show CDR1 as LGHNA and CDR2 as YSLEER.

This clonotype was detected only a few times. V usage is TRBV12-3 or TRBV12-4 and J usage is TRBJ2-7, with TRBD1 matching 10 bases. Unmatched junction bases numbered 11, after V lost 6 bases and J lost 0 bases. The CDR3 length is 17 residues. The CDR3 is CASSTLRTGGFSYEQYF. The CDR3 region has the DNA TGTGCCAGCAGCACCTTGAGGACAGGGGGTTTCTCCTACGAGCAGTACTTC.

The chain is built from TRBV4-2 and TRBJ2-1, with no clear D. Between the trimmed V and J ends, which lost 4 bases and 3 bases, there was a span of 16 bases. Germline values: CDR1 LGHNA, CDR2 YNFKEQ. The CDR3 has 16 amino acids. The CDR3, as DNA: TGTGCCAGCAGCCGCCAAGATACGAAGGTCTACAATGAGCAGTTCTTC. Protein: CASSRQDTKVYNEQFF.